The 30 T cell receptor beta chains given below trace back to one sample, sequenced in a study of cytomegalovirus exposure and HLA in healthy donors. Here immunoSEQ multiplex PCR was the method, and the copy in TCRdb shows in-frame clones only, minus some. The data hold more than 80,000 clones, with around 89% observed a single time. Sequencing was done on a sample of PBMCs. The receptors shown here come from a young woman in good health and CMV-seropositive.

The chain recombines TRBV27 with TRBJ2-2, with TRBD1 matching 8 bases. After removal of 5 bases from V and 5 bases from J, the junction contained 7 bases not matched to a gene. In germline, CDR1 is MNHEY, CDR2 SMNVEV (reference sequence). The CDR3 runs 15 residues. Here the CDR3 reads CASSPRTGRTGELFF. DNA for the CDR3: TGTGCCAGCAGTCCCCGGACAGGGAGGACCGGGGAGCTGTTTTTT.

The chain is built from TRBV5-1 and TRBJ1-4; D is perhaps TRBD1 (6 bases). Germline V gene data show CDR1 as SGHRS and CDR2 as YFSETQ. This CDR3 region has 15 residues. Trimming removed 4 bases from V and 5 bases from J, with 15 bases in between. CDR3 coding DNA: TGCGCCAGCAGCGTCACCCAGGGGCACAATGAAAAACTGTTTTTT. Residues: CASSVTQGHNEKLFF. The full variable domain, in which reference TRBV5-1 and TRBJ1-4 provide the parts outside the CDR3, is KAGVTQTPRYLIKTRGQQVTLSCSPISGHRSVSWYQQTPGQGLQFLFEYFSETQRNKGNFPGRFSGRQFSNSRSEMNVSTLELGDSALYLCASSVTQGHNEKLFFGSGTQLSVL.

V usage is TRBV6-6 and J usage is TRBJ2-7, with 9 bases fitting TRBD1. CDR3 size: 14 residues. Germline V lookup: CDR1 MNHNY, CDR2 SVGAGI (reference sequence). V was clipped by 6 bases and J by 0 bases; unmatched bases: 3. The CDR3 nucleotides read TGTGCCAGCAGGACAGGGGGGAGCTCCTACGAGCAGTACGTC. It codes for CASRTGGSSYEQYV.

The chain combines TRBV7-9 with TRBJ2-1; 9 positions agree with TRBD1. Germline V gene lookup returns CDR1 SEHNR and CDR2 FQNEAQ (reference sequence). The trim removed 5 bases at V and 7 bases at J, leaving 6 bases unmatched. This CDR3 has 14 residues. The CDR3 region is CASSPWDRENEQFF. The CDR3 coding sequence is TGTGCCAGCAGCCCCTGGGACAGGGAGAATGAGCAGTTCTTC.

The chain uses TRBV7-9 and TRBJ2-3, with D maybe TRBD2 (6 bases). V lost 1 base and J lost 4, with 9 bases in between. Per the germline V gene, CDR1 is SEHNR and CDR2 is FQNEAQ (reference sequence). The CDR3 extends over 14 amino acids. The CDR3 DNA reads TGTGCCAGCAGCTTAGGGGGGGTGGCAGATACGCAGTATTTT. It specifies CASSLGGVADTQYF.

The chain joins TRBV2 to TRBJ1-3, with D tentatively TRBD1 (5 bases). V lost 4 bases to trimming and J lost 4 bases, with 8 bases between them. The CDR3 sequence is 13 residues long. In germline, CDR1 is SNHLY, CDR2 FYNNEI. The CDR3 region is CASSAGNGNTIYF. For the CDR3, the DNA is TGTGCCAGCAGTGCAGGGAACGGAAACACCATATATTTT. Using reference TRBV2 and TRBJ1-3 for the parts outside the CDR3, the full variable domain is EPEVTQTPSHQVTQMGQEVILRCVPISNHLYFYWYRQILGQKVEFLVSFYNNEISEKSEIFDDQFSVERPDGSNFTLKIRSTKLEDSAMYFCASSAGNGNTIYFGEGSWLTVV.

The chain carries TRBV7-9 and TRBJ1-6; unclear D gene. From germline, CDR1 is SEHNR and CDR2 FQNEAQ (reference sequence). CDR3 size: 13 residues. The ends were cut back, 5 bases at V and 9 bases at J, with 11 bases in the middle. This CDR3 reads CASSPLEASPLHF. DNA for the CDR3: TGTGCCAGCAGCCCCCTAGAGGCTTCACCCCTCCACTTT.

The rearrangement uses TRBV7-2 and TRBJ2-7, with a tentative D call TRBD2 (5 bases). Per germline, CDR1 SGHTA and CDR2 FQGNSA. The CDR3 extends over 13 amino acids. Between the trimmed V and J ends, which lost 2 bases and 2 bases, there was a span of 7 bases. The CDR3 DNA follows: TGTGCCAGCAGCTTACTAGCCCCCTACGAGCAGTACTTC. Its translation is CASSLLAPYEQYF.

The chain couples TRBV10-3 to TRBJ1-4; D gene ambiguous. V lost 4 bases and J lost 6, with 3 bases in between. CDR1 and CDR2 from the germline V gene are ENHRY and SYGVKD. The CDR3 runs to 11 residues. Written as DNA, the CDR3 is TGTGCCATCAGTGCCGATGAAAAACTGTTTTTT. Amino acid sequence: CAISADEKLFF.

The chain combines TRBV7-9 with TRBJ1-5, with TRBD1 matching 7 bases. Germline V CDR1 and CDR2: SEHNR, FQNEAQ (reference sequence). J was trimmed by 3 bases and V by 5 bases; bases with no gene match: 7. The CDR3 extends over 15 amino acids. CDR3: CASSATGAPNQPQHF. DNA of the CDR3: TGTGCCAGCAGCGCCACAGGGGCCCCCAATCAGCCCCAGCATTTT.

The rearrangement joins TRBV29-1 to TRBJ2-1; 7 bases are a match to TRBD1. V dropped 6 bases and J dropped 0; count of bases not matched to a gene: 2. Per the germline V gene, CDR1 is SQVTM and CDR2 is ANQGSEA. CDR3 size: 13 residues. The CDR3 region is CSVRDSSYNEQFF. The CDR3 DNA reads as TGCAGCGTCCGGGACAGCTCCTACAATGAGCAGTTCTTC.

The genes are TRBV7-8 and TRBJ2-5, with TRBD2 matching over 8 bases. Trimming at V came to 5 bases and at J to 5 bases, leaving 10 bases not matched to a gene. The CDR3 extends over 15 amino acids. Germline CDR1 SGHVS, CDR2 FQNEAQ. The CDR3, as DNA: TGTGCCAGCAGCATACGGCGGGGGGCTTTTGAGACCCAGTACTTC. The encoded protein is CASSIRRGAFETQYF.

The chain links TRBV29-1 to TRBJ2-7, with 14 bases that match TRBD2. Unmatched junction bases numbered 4, after V lost 4 bases and J lost 2 bases. Germline CDR1 reads SQVTM; CDR2 reads ANQGSEA. The CDR3 is 15 amino acids. The CDR3 region has the DNA TGCAGCGTTGCGGGACTAGCGGGGGCCCCCTACGAGCAGTACTTC. Translating gives CSVAGLAGAPYEQYF.

V and J are TRBV7-6 and TRBJ2-5, with a tentative D call TRBD1 (6 bases). In germline, CDR1 is SGHVS, CDR2 FNYEAQ. CDR3 size: 16 residues. Trimming cost V 5 bases and J 1 base, with 17 bases left between them. DNA of the CDR3: TGTGCCAGCAGCCCCCCTAGTGGGGGCCTCCAAGAGACCCAGTACTTC. This translates into CASSPPSGGLQETQYF. The full variable domain, its missing parts supplied by reference TRBV7-6 and TRBJ2-5, is GAGVSQSPRYKVTKRGQDVALRCDPISGHVSLYWYRQALGQGPEFLTYFNYEAQQDKSGLPNDRFSAERPEGSISTLTIQRTEQRDSAMYRCASSPPSGGLQETQYFGPGTRLLVL.

V usage is TRBV28 and J usage is TRBJ1-2; no clear D gene. This CDR3 has 14 amino acids. V lost 7 bases and J 8 bases, leaving 20 bases between the germline ends. Germline-derived CDR1 and CDR2 are MDHEN and SYDVKM. The CDR3, as DNA: TGTGCCAGCACCCTCATCAGGAACTTAGTAGGCTACACCTTC. Translating gives CASTLIRNLVGYTF.

The rearrangement uses TRBV11-2 and TRBJ2-2; 8 positions match TRBD1. V gave up 5 bases and J gave up 4 bases; unmatched junction bases: 9. CDR3 length: 16 amino acids. Germline V gives CDR1 SGHAT, CDR2 FQNNGV. The CDR3 protein is CASSIHGQGGTGELFF. The CDR3 DNA follows: TGTGCCAGCAGCATACACGGACAGGGTGGCACCGGGGAGCTGTTTTTT. The whole variable domain, filled in from reference TRBV11-2 and TRBJ2-2, reads EAGVAQSPRYKIIEKRQSVAFWCNPISGHATLYWYQQILGQGPKLLIQFQNNGVVDDSQLPKDRFSAERLKGVDSTLKIQPAKLEDSAVYLCASSIHGQGGTGELFFGEGSRLTVL.

This chain joins TRBV10-2 and TRBJ2-4, with D possibly matching TRBD2 (6 bases). CDR3 length: 13 residues. The germline V and J ends were trimmed by 4 bases and 6 bases, with 10 bases remaining between them. Germline loops: CDR1 WSHSY, CDR2 SAAADI. The CDR3 DNA sequence: TGCGCCAGCAGTGGTGGAGGGGTAAACATTCAGTACTTC. As protein: CASSGGGVNIQYF.

The J gene is TRBJ2-3, the V gene TRBV6-5; the match to TRBD2 covers 7 bases. Germline lookup yields CDR1 MNHEY and CDR2 SVGAGI. The V gene end was trimmed by 6 bases and the J gene end by 4 bases; junction bases not matched to a gene: 7. The length of the CDR3 is 14 residues. CDR3 DNA sequence: TGTGCCAGCAGCAGACTAGCTGGGCCAGATACGCAGTATTTT. This codes for CASSRLAGPDTQYF.

The chain has TRBV19 and TRBJ1-1; D uncertain. This CDR3 spans 15 amino acids. V lost 5 bases and J lost 1, with 14 bases in between. Germline CDR1 and CDR2: LNHDA and SQIVND (reference sequence). The CDR3 here is CASSPDVSTNTEAFF. In DNA, the CDR3 is TGTGCCAGTAGTCCCGATGTCAGTACGAACACTGAAGCTTTCTTT. Drawing the rest from reference TRBV19 and TRBJ1-1, the complete variable domain is DGGITQSPKYLFRKEGQNVTLSCEQNLNHDAMYWYRQDPGQGLRLIYYSQIVNDFQKGDIAEGYSVSREKKESFPLTVTSAQKNPTAFYLCASSPDVSTNTEAFFGQGTRLTVV.

The genes are TRBV27 and TRBJ2-7, with 7 nucleotides matching TRBD2. This CDR3 comprises 14 residues. After removal of 3 bases from V and 2 bases from J, the junction contained 4 bases not matched to a gene. Germline values: CDR1 MNHEY, CDR2 SMNVEV (reference sequence). The CDR3 protein is CASSLSGRAYEQYV. CDR3 DNA sequence: TGTGCCAGCAGTTTGTCAGGGAGGGCCTACGAGCAGTACGTC.

This rearrangement joins TRBV6-5 to TRBJ2-2; 10 bases fit TRBD1. The CDR3 length is 15 residues. The V gene end was trimmed by 6 bases and the J gene end by 7 bases; junction bases not matched to a gene: 8. Per germline, CDR1 MNHEY and CDR2 SVGAGI. This CDR3 reads CASSPRTGGLGELFF. DNA of the CDR3: TGTGCCAGCAGCCCCCGGACAGGGGGTCTCGGGGAGCTGTTTTTT.

The genes are TRBV2 and TRBJ1-4, with 9 positions matching TRBD1. The germline V gene encodes CDR1 SNHLY and CDR2 FYNNEI. This CDR3 contains 14 residues. Losses at the gene ends were 2 bases for V and 8 bases for J; bases not matched to a gene: 3. The DNA for the CDR3 is TGTGCCAGCAGTGAAATGGGACAGGGAGAAAAACTGTTTTTT. It specifies CASSEMGQGEKLFF.

The gene calls are TRBV29-1 and TRBJ2-7, with D perhaps matching TRBD2 (5 bases). Germline values: CDR1 SQVTM, CDR2 ANQGSEA. CDR3 size: 13 residues. The V gene lost 2 bases and the J gene lost 5 bases, with 13 bases spanning the gap. This chain's CDR3 is CSVERTLGDEQYF. DNA for the CDR3: TGCAGCGTTGAACGTACCCTCGGGGACGAGCAGTACTTC.

This chain joins TRBV27 and TRBJ1-5, with 7 bases aligning to TRBD1. Germline trimming cut 10 bases from V and 6 bases from J; bases unmatched to any gene: 9. Looked up from germline, CDR1 is MNHEY and CDR2 is SMNVEV (reference sequence). This CDR3 is 13 amino acids long. The CDR3 sequence: CATRDSEGQPQHF. The CDR3 DNA sequence: TGTGCCACCAGGGACAGTGAAGGTCAGCCCCAGCATTTT.

This clone was counted once. This chain joins TRBV6-6 and TRBJ2-7; 10 bases map to TRBD1. Germline CDR1 MNHNY, CDR2 SVGAGI (reference sequence). With V trimmed by 2 bases and J by 0 bases, 4 bases remained unmatched. The CDR3 sequence is 16 residues long. CDR3 loop: CASSYLTGGYSYEQYF. In DNA form, the CDR3 reads TGTGCCAGCAGTTACCTGACAGGGGGCTACTCCTACGAGCAGTACTTC.

CDR3 nucleotides: TGTGCCGTCCGGAACCTCAGGGAAACCCAGTACTTC. Its translation: CAVRNLRETQYF. This chain joins TRBV10-3 and TRBJ2-5, with D possibly TRBD1 on 5 matching bases. Germline values: CDR1 ENHRY, CDR2 SYGVKD. V lost 11 bases and J 8 bases, leaving 18 bases between the germline ends. The CDR3 runs to 12 residues.

V usage is TRBV28 and J usage is TRBJ2-7; possible D gene TRBD1, 6 bases. The CDR3 is made up of 13 amino acids. With 5 bases removed from V and 0 bases from J, the gap between germline ends came to 8 bases. Germline assignment: CDR1 MDHEN and CDR2 SYDVKM. CDR3 amino acids: CASSQGSSYEQYV. DNA for the CDR3: TGTGCCAGCAGTCAGGGGAGCTCCTACGAGCAGTACGTC.

The chain employs TRBV27 and TRBJ1-2, with 7 nucleotides matching TRBD1. This CDR3 is 20 amino acids long. V lost 7 bases, J lost 5 bases, and 28 bases stayed unmatched. Per the germline V gene, CDR1 is MNHEY and CDR2 is SMNVEV (reference sequence). In DNA, the CDR3 is TGTGCCAGCAAAAGACAGGGCCTCAGAGATAACCTTCTCTCGTGGTATGGCTACACCTTC. Translated, it gives CASKRQGLRDNLLSWYGYTF.

The rearrangement joins TRBV7-8 to TRBJ2-5, with D unresolved. The CDR3 totals 17 residues. With 2 bases removed from V and 5 bases from J, the gap between germline ends came to 21 bases. Germline V gives CDR1 SGHVS, CDR2 FQNEAQ. The CDR3 loop is CASSLMFADTLGETQYF. Here the CDR3 DNA reads TGTGCCAGCAGCTTAATGTTTGCGGATACTCTCGGGGAGACCCAGTACTTC.

This rearrangement joins TRBV27 to TRBJ2-3; TRBD2 matches at 10 bases. The CDR3 spans 15 residues. Germline-derived CDR1 and CDR2 are MNHEY and SMNVEV (reference sequence). J lost 8 bases, V lost 7 bases, and 12 bases had no gene match. The CDR3 sequence: CASTALAGAQGTQYF. The CDR3 coding sequence is TGTGCCAGCACCGCCCTAGCGGGGGCGCAGGGTACGCAGTATTTT.